This entry lists 17 T cell receptor beta chains sequenced from one sample in a study of identical twins. TCRdb redid the calling of the 5' RACE reads with MiXCR, one entry per CDR3 protein. Seen here are hundreds of thousands of distinct CDR3 sequences, around 21% observed once, and the top ten hold around 4.5%. This same sample was also taken into another study, of T cells expressing NK-cell markers.

The sample consisted of PBMCs. These receptors were obtained from a young woman in good health.

V usage is TRBV12-5 and J usage is TRBJ2-2; maybe TRBD1 (5 bases). Germline CDR1 reads LGHNT; CDR2 reads FRNRAP. This CDR3 region has 15 residues. Trimming removed 5 bases at V and 3 bases at J, with 13 bases between. Written as DNA, the CDR3 is TGTGCTAGTGGTGCCGCAGGGATTTACACCGGGGAGCTGTTTTTT. This gives the protein CASGAAGIYTGELFF.

In DNA form, the CDR3 reads TGCGCCAGCAGCCCTCGACGGGACAGCCCCACTGAAGCTTTCTTT. Protein: CASSPRRDSPTEAFF. The chain joins TRBV5-1 to TRBJ1-1; 7 nucleotides align to TRBD1. CDR1 and CDR2 (germline): SGHRS, YFSETQ. With V trimmed by 4 bases and J by 4 bases, 10 bases remained unmatched. This CDR3 comprises 15 residues.

The chain employs TRBV15 and TRBJ2-2, with 7 bases fitting TRBD1. Germline values: CDR1 LNHNV, CDR2 YYDKDF (reference sequence). V lost 6 bases to trimming and J lost 3 bases; unmatched junction nucleotides: 7. The CDR3 covers 15 residues. CDR3 nucleotide sequence: TGTGCCACCAGGGGTCCAGGGGGTGACACCGGGGAGCTGTTTTTT. It encodes CATRGPGGDTGELFF.

This clonotype came up many times. This chain joins TRBV7-2 and TRBJ1-5; no reliable D call. Germline CDR1 SGHTA, CDR2 FQGNSA. The CDR3 runs 13 residues. V was cut by 5 bases and J by 2 bases, with 7 bases left in between. CDR3 coding DNA: TGTGCCAGCAGCCCGGGAGGCAATCAGCCCCAGCATTTT. Protein: CASSPGGNQPQHF.

This chain uses TRBV2 with TRBJ2-1; 7 bases fit TRBD2. The CDR3 loop spans 18 amino acids. V shed 2 bases, J shed 1 base, and the junction held 11 bases outside the gene matches. Looked up from germline, CDR1 is SNHLY and CDR2 is FYNNEI. CDR3 nucleotides: TGTGCCAGCAGTGAAAAAGCGGGGAAGATGGGTTCCTACAATGAGCAGTTCTTC. Its translation: CASSEKAGKMGSYNEQFF.

This clonotype was seen a few times. V and J are TRBV20-1 and TRBJ2-5; D is perhaps TRBD1 (7 bases). Trimming pared 6 bases from V and 2 bases from J, leaving 19 bases between. Per the germline V gene, CDR1 is DFQATT and CDR2 is SNEGSKA (reference sequence). The CDR3 loop spans 15 amino acids. CDR3 DNA: TGCAGTGCCACAGGACAGGCCGGGGGTCAAGAGACCCAGTACTTC. Amino acids: CSATGQAGGQETQYF.

V usage is TRBV20-1 and J usage is TRBJ1-1; no definite D call. The germline gives CDR1 DFQATT, CDR2 SNEGSKA (reference sequence). The CDR3 length is 13 residues. V was cut by 3 bases and J by 0 bases, with 8 bases left in between. CDR3 loop: CSASPALNTEAFF. The DNA for the CDR3 is TGCAGTGCTAGTCCCGCCCTGAACACTGAAGCTTTCTTT.

This clonotype was detected a few times. The chain couples TRBV20-1 to TRBJ2-1; 10 bases fit TRBD2. With V trimmed by 6 bases and J by 3 bases, 20 bases remained unmatched. Germline V gene sequence: CDR1 DFQATT, CDR2 SNEGSKA (reference sequence). The CDR3 sequence is 19 residues long. The CDR3, as DNA: TGCAGTGCACCCTCCCGACTAGCGGGCCCCGGAGGCCTCTACAATGAGCAGTTCTTC. This encodes CSAPSRLAGPGGLYNEQFF.

This clonotype came up many times. The CDR3 protein is CSASRSYNEQFF. In DNA, the CDR3 is TGCAGTGCTAGTCGGTCCTACAATGAGCAGTTCTTC. The chain uses TRBV20-1 and TRBJ2-1; D gene uncertain. CDR1 DFQATT and CDR2 SNEGSKA come from the germline V gene (reference sequence). The CDR3 sequence is 12 residues long. Trimming took off 3 bases at V and 1 base at J, with 4 bases between the two ends.

The rearrangement links TRBV20-1 to TRBJ1-1, with TRBD1 as a possible D gene (5 bases). The V end was cut by 6 bases, the J end by 4 bases, with 12 bases between. CDR1 and CDR2 from the germline V gene are DFQATT and SNEGSKA (reference sequence). This CDR3 is 12 amino acids long. The CDR3 is CSAVWGTTEAFF. The CDR3 DNA reads as TGCAGTGCAGTCTGGGGGACCACTGAAGCTTTCTTT.

The V gene is TRBV5-5, the J gene TRBJ2-7, with no clear D. The CDR3 contains 15 residues. Germline V gene data show CDR1 as SGHKS and CDR2 as YYEKEE (reference sequence). Trimming took 2 bases from V and 0 from J, leaving 12 bases between them. As DNA, the CDR3 is TGTGCCAGCAGCTTTTCTACGGCTAACTCCTACGAGCAGTACTTC. It encodes CASSFSTANSYEQYF. The full variable domain, its missing parts supplied by reference TRBV5-5 and TRBJ2-7, is DAGVTQSPTHLIKTRGQQVTLRCSPISGHKSVSWYQQVLGQGPQFIFQYYEKEERGRGNFPDRFSARQFPNYSSELNVNALLLGDSALYLCASSFSTANSYEQYFGPGTRLTVT.

CDR3 in DNA: TGTGCCAGCAGCTTAACACCCGCGGACAGGGGCTACGAGCAGTACTTC. Translation: CASSLTPADRGYEQYF. The chain has TRBV7-8 and TRBJ2-7, with 9 bases matching TRBD1. J was trimmed by 3 bases and V by 2 bases; bases with no gene match: 8. The CDR3 spans 16 residues. CDR1 and CDR2 from the germline V gene are SGHVS and FQNEAQ.

The table lists this clonotype with many counts. The chain uses TRBV7-9 and TRBJ1-1, with 10 bases aligning to TRBD1. From germline, CDR1 is SEHNR and CDR2 FQNEAQ (reference sequence). CDR3 size: 15 residues. V lost 2 bases to trimming and J lost 5 bases; unmatched junction nucleotides: 5. CDR3 sequence: CASSLSGTGETEAFF. CDR3 bases: TGTGCCAGCAGCTTATCCGGGACAGGGGAGACTGAAGCTTTCTTT.

The V call is TRBV5-1, the J call TRBJ1-2; the match to TRBD1 covers 10 bases. Germline CDR1 reads SGHRS; CDR2 reads YFSETQ. The CDR3 contains 15 residues. Unmatched junction bases numbered 5, after V lost 0 bases and J lost 6 bases. In nucleotides, the CDR3 is TGCGCCAGCAGCTTGGGACAGGGGGCGTTGGATGGCTACACCTTC. Translated: CASSLGQGALDGYTF.

This clonotype has more than one count but fewer than ten. The genes are TRBV10-3 and TRBJ2-2; 8 bases fit TRBD1. This CDR3 has 16 residues. V lost 8 bases to trimming and J lost 0 bases; unmatched junction nucleotides: 8. CDR1 and CDR2 from the germline V gene are ENHRY and SYGVKD. This chain's CDR3 is CAISEGQGTNTGELFF. The CDR3 nucleotides read TGTGCCATCTCAGAAGGACAGGGAACGAACACCGGGGAGCTGTTTTTT.

This clonotype was counted between two and nine times. V is TRBV5-1 and J is TRBJ2-3; 9 positions match TRBD1. In germline, CDR1 is SGHRS, CDR2 YFSETQ. The CDR3 is 16 residues long. With 2 bases clipped from V and 0 bases from J, the junction kept 4 bases outside the gene matches. The CDR3 sequence is CASSFGDRESTDTQYF. For the CDR3, the DNA is TGCGCCAGCAGCTTTGGGGACAGGGAGAGCACAGATACGCAGTATTTT.

J is TRBJ2-5 and V is TRBV25-1, with D possibly TRBD2 on 6 matching bases. The CDR3 totals 14 residues. Germline lookup yields CDR1 MGHDK and CDR2 SYGVNS. V lost 3 bases to trimming and J lost 5 bases, with 13 bases between them. The DNA for the CDR3 is TGTGCCAGCAGTGATATCGGCGGGATGGAGACCCAGTACTTC. Translated, it gives CASSDIGGMETQYF.